These 10 T cell receptor beta chains were sequenced from one sample in a study of CD8 T cells in ankylosing spondylitis. No antigens are known for them. Overall study results and limits: For ankylosing spondylitis blood, a TCR beta motif of 7 or 8 highly homologous variants appeared characteristic.

TCRdb reprocessed the 5' RACE reads via MiXCR and lists one record per CDR3 protein. The sample lists roughly 220,000 distinct CDR3 sequences; around 17% were seen once. Sequences were obtained from blood, either unsorted or a sorted T cell fraction (not recorded which). These receptors all come from a male donor with ankylosing spondylitis.

This clonotype was observed a handful of times. The chain links TRBV7-9 to TRBJ1-1; possibly TRBD1 for D (5 bases). This CDR3 has 16 residues. The ends were cut back, 1 base at V and 5 bases at J, with 17 bases in the middle. Germline loops: CDR1 SEHNR, CDR2 FQNEAQ (reference sequence). CDR3 sequence: CASSLVSRTKGTEAFF. The DNA of the CDR3 is TGTGCCAGCAGCTTAGTTTCCAGGACAAAGGGAACTGAAGCTTTCTTT.

This clonotype was seen a few times. The V and J genes are TRBV7-9 and TRBJ2-7, with a weak D call TRBD1 (6 bases). The CDR3 is made up of 14 amino acids. Trimming took 5 bases from V and 0 from J, leaving 11 bases between them. Looked up from germline, CDR1 is SEHNR and CDR2 is FQNEAQ (reference sequence). The DNA for the CDR3 is TGTGCCAGCAGCAAGGGGGACCACTCCTACGAGCAGTACTTC. This gives the protein CASSKGDHSYEQYF.

This clonotype was seen a few times. The rearrangement uses TRBV12-3 or TRBV12-4 and TRBJ2-1; possible D gene TRBD2, 6 bases. The CDR3 is 14 amino acids. V lost 4 bases, J lost 9 bases, and 16 bases lay in between. In nucleotides, the CDR3 is TGTGCCAGCAGTTATGACTTACGGCGGGGTGAGCAGTTCTTC. Its protein is CASSYDLRRGEQFF.

This clonotype occurred a few times. This chain's CDR3 is CASSQDWGADTEAFF. Written as DNA, the CDR3 is TGCGCCAGCAGCCAAGATTGGGGGGCGGACACTGAAGCTTTCTTT. The gene calls are TRBV4-1 and TRBJ1-1; TRBD1 is a possible D gene (6 bases). In germline, CDR1 is MGHRA, CDR2 YSYEKL. Trimming took off 0 bases at V and 3 bases at J, with 11 bases between the two ends. The CDR3 extends over 15 amino acids.

The V call is TRBV3-1, the J call TRBJ2-3; tentatively, D is TRBD2 (7 bases). This CDR3 region has 15 residues. Germline V gene data show CDR1 as LGHDT and CDR2 as YNNKEL (reference sequence). V was clipped by 5 bases and J by 5 bases, with 17 bases between them. The CDR3 loop reads CASSTLGGAGDTQYF. CDR3 coding DNA: TGTGCCAGCAGCACTTTAGGGGGGGCGGGAGATACGCAGTATTTT.

Concerning this clonotype: The junction departs from the called germline gene at one end, perhaps through a read error. The chain carries TRBV7-9 and TRBJ2-7, with a weak D call TRBD2 (6 bases). The CDR3 runs 9 residues. Germline CDR1 SEHNR, CDR2 FQNEAQ (reference sequence). Here the CDR3 DNA reads TGTGCAGCCGGGGACTCCACGGACTTC. Translating gives CAAGDSTDF.

This clonotype showed up many times. This sequence joins TRBV2 and TRBJ2-7; 9 bases align to TRBD2. The CDR3 totals 14 residues. The V gene end was trimmed by 8 bases and the J gene end by 3 bases; junction bases not matched to a gene: 8. From germline, CDR1 is SNHLY and CDR2 FYNNEI. CDR3 nucleotide sequence: TGTGCCAGCGCTAACCTAGCGGGGAGCTACGAGCAGTACTTC. This sequence encodes CASANLAGSYEQYF.

By share of the sample, this clonotype is large. V usage is TRBV7-9 and J usage is TRBJ2-1, with D unclear. Trimming took off 2 bases at V and 4 bases at J, with 3 bases between the two ends. This CDR3 region has 12 residues. Germline V CDR1 and CDR2: SEHNR, FQNEAQ (reference sequence). This CDR3 reads CASSLMYNEQFF. In nucleotides, the CDR3 is TGTGCCAGCAGCTTAATGTACAATGAGCAGTTCTTC.

There are a few counts of this clonotype. The chain couples TRBV6-4 to TRBJ2-3, with 12 bases lining up with TRBD2. J lost 4 bases, V lost 4 bases, and 9 bases had no gene match. The CDR3 consists of 17 residues. Germline V gives CDR1 MRHNA, CDR2 SNTAGT. CDR3 nucleotide sequence: TGTGCCAGCAGTGCGTCTCCTAGCGGGGGGGCCCCAGATACGCAGTATTTT. It translates to CASSASPSGGAPDTQYF.

This clonotype has a handful of counts. CDR3 DNA sequence: TGCGCCAGCAGCCAAGAATCGTGGGGGCTGGCTTTCTTT. Amino acids: CASSQESWGLAFF. The chain couples TRBV4-3 to TRBJ1-1; D may be TRBD1 (6 bases). CDR3 length equals 13 residues. V was shortened by 0 bases and J by 11 bases, with 13 bases between the two germline ends. The germline CDR1 and CDR2 sequences are LGHNA and YSLEER.